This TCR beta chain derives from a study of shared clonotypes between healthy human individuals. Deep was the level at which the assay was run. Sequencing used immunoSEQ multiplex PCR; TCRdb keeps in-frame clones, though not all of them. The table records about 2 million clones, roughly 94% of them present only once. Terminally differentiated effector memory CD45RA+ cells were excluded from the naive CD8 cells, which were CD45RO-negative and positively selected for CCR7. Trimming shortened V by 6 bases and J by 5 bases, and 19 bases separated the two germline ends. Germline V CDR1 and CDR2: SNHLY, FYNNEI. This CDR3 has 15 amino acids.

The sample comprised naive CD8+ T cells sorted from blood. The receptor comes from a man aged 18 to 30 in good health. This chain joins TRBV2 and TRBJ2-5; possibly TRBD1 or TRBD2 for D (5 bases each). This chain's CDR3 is CASRRGVGNWETQYF. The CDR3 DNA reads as TGTGCCAGCAGAAGAGGGGTTGGGAATTGGGAGACCCAGTACTTC.